This entry lists 25 T cell receptor beta chains sequenced from one sample in a study of blood T cells in healthy people across ages. Then a second PCR, running about 6 to 11 cycles, was carried out with a sample-barcoded 5' primer and a J-beta primer mix. One entry per CDR3 protein, called by TCRdb with MiXCR from the 5' RACE reads. Of approximately 1.5 million distinct CDR3 sequences in the sample, around 36% were seen once. The specimen was blood. These receptors were obtained from a woman in her twenties or thirties in good health.

V is TRBV20-1 and J is TRBJ2-2; D tentatively reads TRBD1 or TRBD2 (5 bases each). The V gene's germline CDR1 is DFQATT and CDR2 SNEGSKA (reference sequence). CDR3 size: 14 residues. Trimming cost V 3 bases and J 7 bases, with 15 bases left between them. The CDR3 loop is CSARPGRSIGELFF. The CDR3 coding sequence is TGCAGTGCTAGGCCGGGACGGAGTATCGGGGAGCTGTTTTTT.

This chain connects TRBV20-1 to TRBJ2-5; 9 bases are a match to TRBD2. The last part of the DNA fits TRBJ2-7 better; the J call may be wrong. Germline values: CDR1 DFQATT, CDR2 SNEGSKA (reference sequence). There are 13 residues in the CDR3. CDR3 sequence: CSAVPTSGYEQYF. The CDR3, as DNA: TGCAGTGCTGTCCCGACTAGCGGCTACGAGCAGTACTTC.

This clonotype was counted a few times. The rearrangement joins TRBV30 to TRBJ2-6; D call uncertain. The CDR3 has 14 residues. Deletions cut 5 bases from V and 0 bases from J, with 8 bases between. Germline CDR1 reads GTSNPN; CDR2 reads SVGIG (reference sequence). The CDR3 protein is CAWETVSGANVLTF. CDR3 DNA sequence: TGTGCCTGGGAAACAGTCTCTGGGGCCAACGTCCTGACTTTC.

The chain is built from TRBV2 and TRBJ2-3, with D unresolved. The germline V gene has CDR1 SNHLY and CDR2 FYNNEI. V was shortened by 6 bases and J by 4 bases, with 11 bases between the two germline ends. CDR3 length: 13 amino acids. The CDR3 region is CASRVHGSDTQYF. The CDR3 DNA follows: TGTGCCAGCAGGGTCCATGGATCAGATACGCAGTATTTT.

Regarding this clonotype: An end of the junction differs from the germline gene, which may be a read error. The rearrangement uses TRBV20-1 and TRBJ2-1, with 8 bases that match TRBD2. Germline loops: CDR1 DFQATT, CDR2 SNEGSKA (reference sequence). The CDR3 sequence is 15 residues long. CDR3 sequence (DNA): TGCATTGCTATTCGTTCTGGACTAGCTAGCAATGAGCAGTTCTTC. Translation: CIAIRSGLASNEQFF.

J is TRBJ2-5 and V is TRBV18, with 8 bases that match TRBD1. CDR3 length equals 14 residues. Germline-derived CDR1 and CDR2 are KGHSH and LQKENI. Germline trimming cut 8 bases from V and 3 bases from J; bases unmatched to any gene: 8. The CDR3 DNA follows: TGTGCCAGCAGCCCTCCGGACAGGGAAGAGACCCAGTACTTC. Protein: CASSPPDREETQYF.

This clonotype was seen a handful of times. This chain connects TRBV29-1 to TRBJ1-5; possibly TRBD1 for D (5 bases). Trimming shortened V by 2 bases and J by 7 bases, and 9 bases separated the two germline ends. The CDR3 runs 12 residues. Germline CDR1 SQVTM, CDR2 ANQGSEA. The CDR3 DNA follows: TGCAGCGTTGAACAGGGTTGCCAGCCCCAGCATTTT. It yields the protein CSVEQGCQPQHF.

CDR3 bases: TGTGCCAGCACCCCAGGGGCGGCGGGGCGCTCCACAGATACGCAGTATTTT. Translating it yields CASTPGAAGRSTDTQYF. The chain couples TRBV9 to TRBJ2-3; either TRBD1 or TRBD2 may supply D (6 bases each). This CDR3 has 17 residues. Trimming left V 6 bases short and J 2 bases short, with 22 bases between. The germline V gene has CDR1 SGDLS and CDR2 YYNGEE. The full variable domain, with the rest looked up from reference TRBV9 and TRBJ2-3, is DSGVTQTPKHLITATGQRVTLRCSPRSGDLSVYWYQQSLDQGLQFLIQYYNGEERAKGNILERFSAQQFPDLHSELNLSSLELGDSALYFCASTPGAAGRSTDTQYFGPGTRLTVL.

This clonotype appeared a few times. Here the CDR3 reads CASSPDYSTQYF. Written as DNA, the CDR3 is TGTGCCAGCAGTCCCGACTATTCTACGCAGTATTTT. V gene TRBV6-1 combines with J gene TRBJ2-3; a possible D gene is TRBD2 (5 bases). CDR3 length equals 12 residues. From germline, CDR1 is MNHNS and CDR2 SASEGT. Trimming took 5 bases from V and 8 from J, leaving 11 bases between them.

This clonotype appeared many times. The V and J genes are TRBV4-1 and TRBJ2-7; D is ambiguous. Germline-derived CDR1 and CDR2 are MGHRA and YSYEKL. This CDR3 is 14 amino acids long. The V gene lost 4 bases and the J gene lost 5 bases, with 15 bases spanning the gap. The CDR3 bases are TGCGCCAGCAGCCTCTCCAATTTTGAAGACGAGCAGTACTTC. This translates into CASSLSNFEDEQYF.

This clonotype occurred a few times. The chain is built from TRBV29-1 and TRBJ1-5; maybe TRBD1 (6 bases). Germline loops: CDR1 SQVTM, CDR2 ANQGSEA. This CDR3 is 13 amino acids long. V gave up 7 bases and J gave up 5 bases, with 15 bases separating them. CDR3 DNA sequence: TGCAGCGCCGGAGGGGGGGTTGATCAGCCCCAGCATTTT. It specifies CSAGGGVDQPQHF.

This clonotype was counted only a few times. The chain uses TRBV5-1 and TRBJ2-5; D remains ambiguous. Germline CDR1 reads SGHRS; CDR2 reads YFSETQ. The length of the CDR3 is 14 residues. Between the trimmed V and J ends, which lost 0 bases and 5 bases, there was a span of 11 bases. Here the CDR3 reads CASSLAGNPETQYF. CDR3 coding DNA: TGCGCCAGCAGCTTGGCAGGCAATCCTGAGACCCAGTACTTC. Drawing the rest from reference TRBV5-1 and TRBJ2-5, the complete variable domain is KAGVTQTPRYLIKTRGQQVTLSCSPISGHRSVSWYQQTPGQGLQFLFEYFSETQRNKGNFPGRFSGRQFSNSRSEMNVSTLELGDSALYLCASSLAGNPETQYFGPGTRLLVL.

The chain combines TRBV3-1 with TRBJ2-5; TRBD1 might be the D (6 bases). This CDR3 comprises 15 residues. V was shortened by 2 bases and J by 4 bases, with 14 bases between the two germline ends. CDR1 LGHDT and CDR2 YNNKEL come from the germline V gene (reference sequence). CDR3 nucleotides: TGTGCCAGCAGCCAATTCGAAGGACAGAGAGAGACCCAGTACTTC. It is translated as CASSQFEGQRETQYF.

The V gene is TRBV6-6, the J gene TRBJ2-7; 7 nucleotides match TRBD1. Trimming removed 5 bases from V and 4 bases from J; junction bases left unmatched: 8. Germline CDR1 is MNHNY and CDR2 is SVGAGI (reference sequence). The CDR3 sequence is 14 residues long. The CDR3 region is CASSQRDSLYEQYF. Here the CDR3 DNA reads TGTGCCAGCAGTCAACGGGACAGCTTATACGAGCAGTACTTC.

In this sample, this clonotype turned up a few times. The chain recombines TRBV7-2 with TRBJ2-7; a weak D match, TRBD1 (6 bases). Germline loops: CDR1 SGHTA, CDR2 FQGNSA. The CDR3 covers 14 residues. Trimming cost V 3 bases and J 5 bases, with 14 bases left between them. CDR3 protein: CASSLGATFDEQYF. CDR3 coding DNA: TGTGCCAGCAGCTTGGGGGCTACTTTCGACGAGCAGTACTTC.

The chain couples TRBV14 to TRBJ2-7; 8 bases are shared with TRBD2. V lost 0 bases and J lost 6; bases outside the gene matches: 13. Germline CDR1 and CDR2: SGHDN and FVKESK. This CDR3 has 17 residues. The DNA of the CDR3 is TGTGCCAGCAGCCAAGATGGAGTCGGACTAGCTCGCGGCGAGCAGTACTTC. This sequence encodes CASSQDGVGLARGEQYF. The full variable domain, with the rest looked up from reference TRBV14 and TRBJ2-7, is EAGVTQFPSHSVIEKGQTVTLRCDPISGHDNLYWYRRVMGKEIKFLLHFVKESKQDESGMPNNRFLAERTGGTYSTLKVQPAELEDSGVYFCASSQDGVGLARGEQYFGPGTRLTVT.

The genes are TRBV20-1 and TRBJ2-1, with 13 nucleotides matching TRBD2. CDR1 and CDR2 (germline): DFQATT, SNEGSKA (reference sequence). The CDR3 has 14 residues. J gave up 7 bases and V 4 bases, and 4 bases lay outside the gene matches. In DNA form, the CDR3 reads TGCAGTGCTAAGGGACTAGCGGGGCAAAATGAGCAGTTCTTC. Protein product: CSAKGLAGQNEQFF.

In its sample, this clonotype was seen a few times. The V gene is TRBV13, the J gene TRBJ2-5, with 14 bases that match TRBD2. Germline V lookup: CDR1 PRHDT, CDR2 FYEKMQ (reference sequence). Trimming cost V 5 bases and J 5 bases; bases outside gene matches: 4. This CDR3 contains 15 residues. CDR3 DNA: TGTGCCAGCAGCGGGACTAGCGGGAGCAGTGAGACCCAGTACTTC. Translating gives CASSGTSGSSETQYF.

This clonotype has just a few counts. The chain uses TRBV7-6 and TRBJ1-2; the D gene is possibly TRBD1 (5 bases). The germline V gene has CDR1 SGHVS and CDR2 FNYEAQ. V lost 5 bases and J 3 bases, leaving 10 bases between the germline ends. This CDR3 contains 13 residues. CDR3 sequence: CASSPGLDYGYTF. CDR3 coding DNA: TGTGCCAGCAGCCCAGGGTTGGACTATGGCTACACCTTC.

The rearrangement joins TRBV12-3 or TRBV12-4 to TRBJ2-7; 12 bases match TRBD2. The CDR3 has 15 residues. After removal of 5 bases from V and 9 bases from J, the junction contained 11 bases not matched to a gene. CDR3 sequence (DNA): TGTGCCAGCAGTAGTGGACTAGCGGGACCCGATGGGCAGTACTTC. This encodes CASSSGLAGPDGQYF.

The CDR3 is CASVWRSPRGETQYF. The CDR3 DNA reads TGTGCCAGCGTGTGGAGGAGCCCGCGGGGAGAGACCCAGTACTTC. This rearrangement joins TRBV28 to TRBJ2-5; a possible D gene is TRBD2 (6 bases). Germline V gives CDR1 MDHEN, CDR2 SYDVKM. Trimming pared 8 bases from V and 4 bases from J, leaving 20 bases between. This CDR3 is built from 15 residues.

The chain is built from TRBV18 and TRBJ1-2; D is undetermined. Germline assignment: CDR1 KGHSH and CDR2 LQKENI. The CDR3 consists of 15 residues. The V end lost 2 bases, the J end lost 4 bases, and 14 bases lay between the germline ends. The chain's CDR3 is CASSPENRLIYGYTF. Written as DNA, the CDR3 is TGTGCCAGCTCACCAGAAAACCGCCTCATCTATGGCTACACCTTC.

The chain links TRBV6-1 to TRBJ2-1; no clear D gene. Germline V gives CDR1 MNHNS, CDR2 SASEGT. The germline V and J ends were trimmed by 5 bases and 7 bases, with 9 bases remaining between them. The CDR3 contains 12 residues. CDR3 DNA: TGTGCCAGCAGTAGAAATGCAAATGAGCAGTTCTTC. Translating gives CASSRNANEQFF.

The table lists this clonotype with a few counts. The chain recombines TRBV15 with TRBJ2-3, with TRBD2 identical over 11 bases. The germline V gene has CDR1 LNHNV and CDR2 YYDKDF (reference sequence). CDR3 length equals 20 residues. V gave up 0 bases and J gave up 7 bases; unmatched junction bases: 18. CDR3 protein: CATSRDPGRPVGTSGYTQYF. The CDR3 DNA reads as TGTGCCACCAGCAGAGATCCGGGCAGGCCCGTTGGGACTAGCGGTTATACGCAGTATTTT.

This chain connects TRBV3-1 to TRBJ1-1; TRBD1 agrees at 9 bases. CDR1 and CDR2 (germline): LGHDT, YNNKEL (reference sequence). Unmatched junction bases numbered 7, after V lost 2 bases and J lost 3 bases. The CDR3 is made up of 16 amino acids. CDR3 bases: TGTGCCAGCAGCCAACTATGGACAGGGGCTCACACTGAAGCTTTCTTT. This encodes CASSQLWTGAHTEAFF.